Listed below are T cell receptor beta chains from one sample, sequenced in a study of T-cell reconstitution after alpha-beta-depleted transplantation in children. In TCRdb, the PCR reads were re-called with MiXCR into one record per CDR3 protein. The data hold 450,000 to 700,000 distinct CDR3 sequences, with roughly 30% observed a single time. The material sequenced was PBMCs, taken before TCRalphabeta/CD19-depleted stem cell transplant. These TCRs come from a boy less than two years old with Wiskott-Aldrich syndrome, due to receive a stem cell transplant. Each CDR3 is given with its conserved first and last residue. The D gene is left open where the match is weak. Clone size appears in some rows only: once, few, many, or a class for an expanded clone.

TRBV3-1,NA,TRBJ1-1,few,TGTGCCAGCAGCCAAGGGCAGCCTGAAGCTTTCTTT,CASSQGQPEAFF
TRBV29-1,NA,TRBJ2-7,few,TGCAGCGTTCCCGCGGGCGATACGTCCTACGAGCAGTACTTC,CSVPAGDTSYEQYF
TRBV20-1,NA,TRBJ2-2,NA,TGCAGTGCTAGAGAAATCGGGGAGCTGTTTTTT,CSAREIGELFF
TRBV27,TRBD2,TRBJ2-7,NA,TGTGCCAGCAGTTTATATGCGGGACTAGCGGGAGGCACCTACGAGCAGTACTTC,CASSLYAGLAGGTYEQYF
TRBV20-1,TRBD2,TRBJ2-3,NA,TGCAGTGCTACCGCACCGGGACTAGGCCTCACAGATACGCAGTATTTT,CSATAPGLGLTDTQYF
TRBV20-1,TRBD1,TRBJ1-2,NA,TGCAGTGCTATCCACAGGGGTAACTATGGCTACACCTTC,CSAIHRGNYGYTF
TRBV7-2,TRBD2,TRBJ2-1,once,TGTGCCAGCAGCTTAAGTTTGCGGGAGGGAGGCTATGAGCAGTTCTTC,CASSLSLREGGYEQFF
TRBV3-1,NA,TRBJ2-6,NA,TGTGCCAGCAGTGGTCGGGTATTGGAGTCTCCCTCTGGGGCCAACGTCCTGACTTTC,CASSGRVLESPSGANVLTF
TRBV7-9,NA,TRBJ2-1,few,TGTGCCAGCAGGGGTCCAAGCTCCTACAATGAGCAGTTCTTC,CASRGPSSYNEQFF
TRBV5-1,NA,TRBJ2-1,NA,TGCGCCAGCAGCCCGGATGGGGTGAGCGGACACTCCTACAATGAGCAGTTCTTC,CASSPDGVSGHSYNEQFF
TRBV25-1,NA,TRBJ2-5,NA,TGTGCCAGCAGTGACCCCACGGCAGGGAAGGAGACCCAGTACTTC,CASSDPTAGKETQYF
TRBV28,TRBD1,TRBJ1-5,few,TGTGCCAGCAGGGACAGGTCTCGGGGGCCCCAGCATTTT,CASRDRSRGPQHF
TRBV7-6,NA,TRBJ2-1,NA,TGTGCCAGCAGCTTCGCTTTGGGGGGCAATGAGCAGTTCTTC,CASSFALGGNEQFF
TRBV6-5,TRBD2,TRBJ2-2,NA,TGTGCCAGCAGTTATGTGGCTAGCGGGAGAGTTTCCACCGGGGAGCTGTTTTTT,CASSYVASGRVSTGELFF
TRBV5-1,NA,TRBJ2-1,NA,TGCGCCAGCAGAGCGACAAACAGCAATGAGCAGTTCTTC,CASRATNSNEQFF
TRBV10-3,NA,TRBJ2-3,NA,TGTGCCATCAGGCCGACAGGTGGGACAGATACGCAGTATTTT,CAIRPTGGTDTQYF
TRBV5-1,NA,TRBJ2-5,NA,TGCGCCAGCAGCATCAAGGGCATACAAGAGACCCAGTACTTC,CASSIKGIQETQYF
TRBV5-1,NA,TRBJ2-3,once,TGCGCCAGCAGCTTATGGGGTAGGAACACAGATACGCAGTATTTT,CASSLWGRNTDTQYF
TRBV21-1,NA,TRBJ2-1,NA,TGTGCCAGCAGGGGGGGTAGCGGGAGGTTCAGTAGCTCCTACAATGAGCAGTTCTTC,CASRGGSGRFSSSYNEQFF
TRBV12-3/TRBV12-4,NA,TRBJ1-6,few,TGTGCCAGCAGTCCAGGACATAATTCACCCCTCCACTTT,CASSPGHNSPLHF
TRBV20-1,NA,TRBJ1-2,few,TGCAGTGCTAGAGACTGGGGACCGCACTATGGCTACACCTTC,CSARDWGPHYGYTF
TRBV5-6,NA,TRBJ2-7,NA,TGTGCCAGCAGCTTGCTAATCCGTGGGGAGCAGTACTTC,CASSLLIRGEQYF
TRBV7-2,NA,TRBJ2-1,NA,TGTGCCAGCAGCTCCTGGACACCCGTTCCCTACAATGAGCAGTTCTTC,CASSSWTPVPYNEQFF
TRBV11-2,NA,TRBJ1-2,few,TGTGCCAGCAGCTTGGTAGGGGCTGGCTACACCTTC,CASSLVGAGYTF
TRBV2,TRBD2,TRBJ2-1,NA,TGTGCCAGCAGTCTGACTAGCGGGAGGGTAAATGAGCAGTTCTTC,CASSLTSGRVNEQFF
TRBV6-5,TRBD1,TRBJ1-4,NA,TGTGCCAGCAGTTGGACAGGGGGTCGTGAAAAACTGTTTTTT,CASSWTGGREKLFF
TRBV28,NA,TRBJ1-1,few,TGTGCCAGCAGGAAGAGCAGGGTACCTAACACTGAAGCTTTCTTT,CASRKSRVPNTEAFF
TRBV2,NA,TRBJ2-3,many,TGTGCCAGCAACCGCGAGGCGAGCACAGATACGCAGTATTTT,CASNREASTDTQYF
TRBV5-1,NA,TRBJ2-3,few,TGCGCCAGCAGCTTGTCGGTCTACACAGATACGCAGTATTTT,CASSLSVYTDTQYF
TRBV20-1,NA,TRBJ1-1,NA,TGCAGTGCTAGTCGGATCGAAGCTTTCTTT,CSASRIEAFF
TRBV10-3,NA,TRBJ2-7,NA,TGTGCCATCAGTGAGGGAGGAGTGGACGGCTCCTACGAGCAGTACTTC,CAISEGGVDGSYEQYF
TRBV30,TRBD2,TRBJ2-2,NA,TGTGCCTGCGGGGGACTAGCGGGAGGAAGGGACACCGGGGAGCTGTTTTTT,CACGGLAGGRDTGELFF
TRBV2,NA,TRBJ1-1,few,TGTGCCAGCAGGAGGGAGGGCCCTGAAGCTTTCTTT,CASRREGPEAFF
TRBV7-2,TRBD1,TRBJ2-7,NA,TGTGCCAGCAGATCTCAAACAGGGGCCTCCTACGAGCAGTACTTC,CASRSQTGASYEQYF
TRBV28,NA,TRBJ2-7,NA,TGTGCCACCTCCTCGGTTTTTGCAGGGAGTGCCTACGAGCAGTACTTC,CATSSVFAGSAYEQYF
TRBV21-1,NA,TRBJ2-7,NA,TGTGCCAGCAGCATTAGCGGAGGGCCCTACGAGCAGTACTTC,CASSISGGPYEQYF